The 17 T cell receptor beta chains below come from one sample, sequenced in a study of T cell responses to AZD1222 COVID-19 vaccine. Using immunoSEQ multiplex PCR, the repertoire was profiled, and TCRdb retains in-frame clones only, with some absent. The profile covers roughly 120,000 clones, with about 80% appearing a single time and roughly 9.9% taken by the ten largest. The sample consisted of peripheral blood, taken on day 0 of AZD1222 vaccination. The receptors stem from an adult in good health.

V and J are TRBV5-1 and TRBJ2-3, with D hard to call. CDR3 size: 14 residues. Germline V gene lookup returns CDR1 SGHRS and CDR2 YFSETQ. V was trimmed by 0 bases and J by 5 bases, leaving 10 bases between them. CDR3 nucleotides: TGCGCCAGCAGCTTGGACTGGGCTGTAGATACGCAGTATTTT. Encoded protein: CASSLDWAVDTQYF.

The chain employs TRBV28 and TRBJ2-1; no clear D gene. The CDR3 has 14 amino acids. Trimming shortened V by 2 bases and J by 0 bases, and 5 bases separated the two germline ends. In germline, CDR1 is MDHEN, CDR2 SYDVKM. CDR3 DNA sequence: TGTGCCAGCAGTTTAGCTAGCTCCTACAATGAGCAGTTCTTC. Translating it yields CASSLASSYNEQFF.

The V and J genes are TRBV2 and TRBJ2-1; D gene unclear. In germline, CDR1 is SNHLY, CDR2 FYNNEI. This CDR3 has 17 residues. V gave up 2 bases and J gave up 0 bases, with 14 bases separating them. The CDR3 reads CASSEPDSMSSYNEQFF. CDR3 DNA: TGTGCCAGCAGTGAACCTGACTCGATGAGCTCCTACAATGAGCAGTTCTTC.

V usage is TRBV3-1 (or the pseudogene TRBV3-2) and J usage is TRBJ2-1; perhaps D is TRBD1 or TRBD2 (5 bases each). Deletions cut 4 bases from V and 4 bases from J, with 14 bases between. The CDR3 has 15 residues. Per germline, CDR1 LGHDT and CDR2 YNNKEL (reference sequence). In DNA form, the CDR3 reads TGTGCCAGCAGCCTCCAGGGACCGCTATACAATGAGCAGTTCTTC. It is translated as CASSLQGPLYNEQFF.

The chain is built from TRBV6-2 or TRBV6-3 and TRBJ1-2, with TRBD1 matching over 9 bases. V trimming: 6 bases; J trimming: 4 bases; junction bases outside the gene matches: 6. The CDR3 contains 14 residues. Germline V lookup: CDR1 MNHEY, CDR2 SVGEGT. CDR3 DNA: TGTGCCAGCAGCGGGACAGGGTTAGGCTATGGCTACACCTTC. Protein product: CASSGTGLGYGYTF.

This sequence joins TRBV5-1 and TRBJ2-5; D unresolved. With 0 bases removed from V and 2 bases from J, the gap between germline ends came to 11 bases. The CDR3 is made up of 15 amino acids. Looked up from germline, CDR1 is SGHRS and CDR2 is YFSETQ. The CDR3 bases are TGCGCCAGCAGCTTGGGTTACCGGGTGCAAGAGACCCAGTACTTC. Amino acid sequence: CASSLGYRVQETQYF.

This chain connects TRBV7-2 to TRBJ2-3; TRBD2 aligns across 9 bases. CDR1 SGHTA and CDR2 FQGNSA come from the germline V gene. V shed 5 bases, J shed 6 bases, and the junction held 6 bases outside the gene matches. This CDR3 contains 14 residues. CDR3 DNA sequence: TGTGCCAGCAGCCCGGGACTAGCAACGGATACGCAGTATTTT. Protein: CASSPGLATDTQYF.

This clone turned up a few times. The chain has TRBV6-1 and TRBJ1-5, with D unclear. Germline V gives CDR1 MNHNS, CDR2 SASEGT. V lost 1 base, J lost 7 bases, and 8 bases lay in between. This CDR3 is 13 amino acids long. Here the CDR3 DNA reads TGTGCCAGCAGTGAAGGGTTGGGACAGCCCCAGCATTTT. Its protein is CASSEGLGQPQHF.

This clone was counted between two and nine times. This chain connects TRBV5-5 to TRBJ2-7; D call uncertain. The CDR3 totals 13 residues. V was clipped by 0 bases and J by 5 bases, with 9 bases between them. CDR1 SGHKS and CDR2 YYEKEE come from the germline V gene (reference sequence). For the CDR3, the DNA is TGTGCCAGCAGCTTGGGGGCGGCCCACGAGCAGTACTTC. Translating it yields CASSLGAAHEQYF.

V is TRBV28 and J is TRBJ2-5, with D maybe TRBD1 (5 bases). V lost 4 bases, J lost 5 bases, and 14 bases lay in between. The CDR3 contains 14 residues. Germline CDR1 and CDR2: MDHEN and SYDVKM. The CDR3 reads CASSYQGMRETQYF. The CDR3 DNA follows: TGTGCCAGCAGTTACCAGGGTATGAGGGAGACCCAGTACTTC.

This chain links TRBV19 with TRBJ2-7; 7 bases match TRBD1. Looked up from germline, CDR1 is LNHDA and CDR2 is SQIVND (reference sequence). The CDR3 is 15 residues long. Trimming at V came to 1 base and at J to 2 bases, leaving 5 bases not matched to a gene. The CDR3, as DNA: TGTGCCAGTAGTATAGGGGGACAGCGTGCCTACGAGCAGTACTTC. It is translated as CASSIGGQRAYEQYF. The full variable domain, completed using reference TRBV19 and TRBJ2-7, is DGGITQSPKYLFRKEGQNVTLSCEQNLNHDAMYWYRQDPGQGLRLIYYSQIVNDFQKGDIAEGYSVSREKKESFPLTVTSAQKNPTAFYLCASSIGGQRAYEQYFGPGTRLTVT.

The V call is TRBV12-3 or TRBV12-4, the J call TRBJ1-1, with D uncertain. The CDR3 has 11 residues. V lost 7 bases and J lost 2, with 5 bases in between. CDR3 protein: CASTQNTEAFF. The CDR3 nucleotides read TGTGCCAGCACACAAAACACTGAAGCTTTCTTT.

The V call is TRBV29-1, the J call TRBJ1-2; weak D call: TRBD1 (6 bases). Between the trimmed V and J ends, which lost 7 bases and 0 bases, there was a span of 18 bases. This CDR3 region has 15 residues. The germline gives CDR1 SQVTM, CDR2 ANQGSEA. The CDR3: CSAQGMGYANYGYTF. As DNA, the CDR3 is TGCAGCGCCCAGGGGATGGGGTATGCTAACTATGGCTACACCTTC.

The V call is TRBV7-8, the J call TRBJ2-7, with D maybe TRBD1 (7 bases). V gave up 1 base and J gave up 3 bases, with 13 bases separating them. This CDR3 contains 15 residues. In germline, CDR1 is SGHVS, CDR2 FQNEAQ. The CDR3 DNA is TGTGCCAGCAGCTTAGTCGGGCAGGGGGGCTACGAGCAGTACTTC. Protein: CASSLVGQGGYEQYF.

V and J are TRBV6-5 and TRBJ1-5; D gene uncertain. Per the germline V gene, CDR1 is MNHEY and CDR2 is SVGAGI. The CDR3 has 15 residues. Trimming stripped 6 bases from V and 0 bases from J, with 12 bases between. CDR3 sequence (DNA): TGTGCCAGCAGACAAGAGACGTCTAGCAATCAGCCCCAGCATTTT. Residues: CASRQETSSNQPQHF.

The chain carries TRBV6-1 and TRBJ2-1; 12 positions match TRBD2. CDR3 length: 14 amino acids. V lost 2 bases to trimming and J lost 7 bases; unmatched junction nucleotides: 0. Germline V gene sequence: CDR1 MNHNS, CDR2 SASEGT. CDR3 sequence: CASSELAGGNEQFF. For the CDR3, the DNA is TGTGCCAGCAGTGAACTAGCGGGGGGGAATGAGCAGTTCTTC.

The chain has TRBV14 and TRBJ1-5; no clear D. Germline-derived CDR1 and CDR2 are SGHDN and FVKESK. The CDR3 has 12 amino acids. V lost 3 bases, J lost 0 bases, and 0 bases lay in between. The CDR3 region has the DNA TGTGCCAGCAGCCATAGCAATCAGCCCCAGCATTTT. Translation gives CASSHSNQPQHF.